The 13 T cell receptor beta chains presented below share a single source sample, sequenced in a study of tumor-infiltrating lymphocytes in oesophageal squamous cell carcinoma. TCRdb reanalysed the PCR reads using MiXCR and keeps one entry per CDR3 protein. The profile shows some 20,000 distinct CDR3 sequences, approximately 46% of them singletons. Input material: normal esophageal tissue next to the tumor. All receptors derive from a female donor with esophageal squamous cell carcinoma.

By share, this clonotype counts as large. The gene calls are TRBV7-2 and TRBJ2-7; D not resolved. The length of the CDR3 is 12 residues. V was clipped by 5 bases and J by 2 bases, with 7 bases between them. CDR1 and CDR2 (germline): SGHTA, FQGNSA. For the CDR3, the DNA is TGTGCCAGCAGCCCCCTTCCCTACGAGCAGTACTTC. Residues: CASSPLPYEQYF.

Ten or more counts support this clonotype. The rearrangement uses TRBV2 and TRBJ2-2; 8 bases agree with TRBD2. CDR1 and CDR2 (germline): SNHLY, FYNNEI. This CDR3 contains 15 residues. With 4 bases clipped from V and 7 bases from J, the junction kept 8 bases outside the gene matches. In DNA, the CDR3 is TGTGCCAGCAGTGTATCGGGAGGGCTCGGCGGGGAGCTGTTTTTT. It specifies CASSVSGGLGGELFF.

This clonotype occurred many times. The rearrangement joins TRBV12-3 or TRBV12-4 to TRBJ2-2; TRBD2 agrees at 16 bases. Losses at the gene ends were 6 bases for V and 1 base for J; bases not matched to a gene: 8. The CDR3 extends over 19 amino acids. This CDR3 reads CASSPGTSGRARNTGELFF. CDR3 nucleotide sequence: TGTGCCAGCAGCCCAGGGACTAGCGGGAGGGCCCGGAACACCGGGGAGCTGTTTTTT.

The gene calls are TRBV7-4 and TRBJ1-1; 7 bases map to TRBD1. Germline assignment: CDR1 SGHVT and CDR2 SQSDAQ. The trim removed 3 bases at V and 2 bases at J, leaving 3 bases unmatched. CDR3 length: 14 amino acids. CDR3 nucleotides: TGTGCCAGCAGCTTGGGACAGACTAACACTGAAGCTTTCTTT. As protein: CASSLGQTNTEAFF.

This clonotype was seen ten or more times. This chain uses TRBV6-1 with TRBJ2-7; possibly TRBD1 for D (5 bases). Looked up from germline, CDR1 is MNHNS and CDR2 is SASEGT. The CDR3 has 13 amino acids. V dropped 6 bases and J dropped 1 base, with 10 bases sitting between them. This CDR3 reads CASRKDTSYEQYF. The CDR3 nucleotides are TGTGCCAGCAGGAAGGACACTTCCTACGAGCAGTACTTC.

The chain joins TRBV7-2 to TRBJ2-3, with a tentative D call TRBD1 (5 bases). V lost 3 bases and J 2 bases, leaving 9 bases between the germline ends. The CDR3 extends over 14 amino acids. The germline gives CDR1 SGHTA, CDR2 FQGNSA. CDR3 residues: CASSFQGYTDTQYF. The CDR3 nucleotides are TGTGCCAGCAGCTTCCAGGGTTACACAGATACGCAGTATTTT.

The CDR3 reads CASSSSRVRRETQYF. The CDR3, as DNA: TGTGCCAGCAGTTCTTCTAGGGTAAGACGAGAGACCCAGTACTTC. The chain joins TRBV28 to TRBJ2-7, with D unclear. The DNA end is a closer match to TRBJ2-5, so the J assignment may be wrong. Germline assignment: CDR1 MDHEN and CDR2 SYDVKM. The CDR3 length is 15 residues.

The V gene is TRBV7-9, the J gene TRBJ2-7; D not certain. The DNA end is more similar to TRBJ2-1, so the J call may be wrong. Germline assignment: CDR1 SEHNR and CDR2 FQNEAQ (reference sequence). This CDR3 has 12 amino acids. The CDR3 protein is CASSLAWGEQFF. The CDR3 coding sequence is TGTGCCAGCAGCTTAGCGTGGGGTGAGCAGTTCTTC.

This clonotype was detected many times. The V gene is TRBV19, the J gene TRBJ2-1; D is perhaps TRBD2 (7 bases). This CDR3 is built from 16 residues. Germline CDR1 LNHDA, CDR2 SQIVND (reference sequence). Trimming took 8 bases from V and 1 from J, leaving 18 bases between them. The CDR3 loop is CASHHRGGVSYNEQFF. Here the CDR3 DNA reads TGTGCCAGTCACCATAGGGGGGGCGTTTCCTACAATGAGCAGTTCTTC.

This clonotype was recorded a few times. The CDR3 here is CASSFRRGSQETQYF. As DNA, the CDR3 is TGTGCCAGCAGCTTTCGGCGGGGGAGTCAAGAGACCCAGTACTTC. This chain links TRBV7-6 with TRBJ2-5, with TRBD2 matching over 7 bases. Germline V gene lookup returns CDR1 SGHVS and CDR2 FNYEAQ. This CDR3 has 15 residues. V gave up 3 bases and J gave up 2 bases; unmatched junction bases: 6.

J is TRBJ1-1 and V is TRBV7-9; D is uncertain. The CDR3 extends over 11 amino acids. V was shortened by 6 bases and J by 1 base, with 3 bases between the two germline ends. Germline values: CDR1 SEHNR, CDR2 FQNEAQ (reference sequence). The CDR3 loop is CASRSNTEAFF. CDR3 in DNA: TGTGCCAGCAGATCGAACACTGAAGCTTTCTTT.

In its sample, this clonotype was seen many times. V gene TRBV5-1 combines with J gene TRBJ2-1; a possible D gene is TRBD1 (6 bases). CDR3 length equals 17 residues. V was clipped by 1 base and J by 1 base, with 15 bases between them. Germline V CDR1 and CDR2: SGHRS, YFSETQ. CDR3 loop: CASSLIGTTESYNEQFF. The CDR3 DNA follows: TGCGCCAGCAGCTTGATTGGGACAACAGAGTCCTACAATGAGCAGTTCTTC. The complete variable domain, with remaining parts taken from reference TRBV5-1 and TRBJ2-1, reads KAGVTQTPRYLIKTRGQQVTLSCSPISGHRSVSWYQQTPGQGLQFLFEYFSETQRNKGNFPGRFSGRQFSNSRSEMNVSTLELGDSALYLCASSLIGTTESYNEQFFGPGTRLTVL.

The V gene is TRBV6-6, the J gene TRBJ2-5; 7 bases align to TRBD2. The CDR3 spans 12 residues. The trim removed 7 bases at V and 1 base at J, leaving 0 bases unmatched. Germline V gene data show CDR1 as MNHNY and CDR2 as SVGAGI (reference sequence). In DNA form, the CDR3 reads TGTGCCAGCACTAGCGGCCAAGAGACCCAGTACTTC. Residues: CASTSGQETQYF.